Listed here are 31 T cell receptor beta chains from one sample, sequenced in a study of CD8 T cells in ankylosing spondylitis. From the 5' RACE reads, TCRdb called clonotypes with MiXCR, one entry per CDR3 protein. This sample has about 18,000 distinct CDR3 sequences, with around 8% found just once. Sample: blood. Receptor source: a male donor with ankylosing spondylitis or in good health (not recorded which).

The chain uses TRBV25-1 and TRBJ2-1; D is perhaps TRBD1 (5 bases). Trimming took 2 bases from V and 15 from J, leaving 14 bases between them. CDR3 length equals 12 residues. Germline CDR1 is MGHDK and CDR2 is SYGVNS. The DNA for the CDR3 is TGTGCCAGCAGTGAAATAGGGCAGGGATGGTTCTTC. It specifies CASSEIGQGWFF.

This clonotype was picked up many times. This chain uses TRBV7-9 with TRBJ2-1; the match to TRBD2 covers 14 bases. This CDR3 spans 16 amino acids. Trimming took 4 bases from V and 7 from J; bases not matched to a gene: 6. Per germline, CDR1 SEHNR and CDR2 FQNEAQ (reference sequence). The CDR3 DNA reads as TGTGCCAGCAGCTGGACTAGCGGGGGGCTAATAAATGAGCAGTTCTTC. Translation: CASSWTSGGLINEQFF.

There are many counts of this clonotype. The chain joins TRBV12-3 or TRBV12-4 to TRBJ2-3, with TRBD2 identical over 7 bases. The CDR3 sequence is 15 residues long. J gave up 3 bases and V 5 bases, and 8 bases lay outside the gene matches. The CDR3, as DNA: TGTGCCAGCAGTCCACAGCGGGGTGGGACAGATACGCAGTATTTT. As protein: CASSPQRGGTDTQYF.

The genes are TRBV20-1 and TRBJ2-1; D call uncertain. Per the germline V gene, CDR1 is DFQATT and CDR2 is SNEGSKA (reference sequence). The CDR3 is 14 residues long. Trimming left V 6 bases short and J 6 bases short, with 18 bases between. The CDR3 DNA sequence: TGCAGTGCAACCCCTCACCGGATAGGCAATGAGCAGTTCTTC. Translating it yields CSATPHRIGNEQFF.

This clonotype has just a few counts. This sequence joins TRBV10-3 and TRBJ2-7, with 7 bases fitting TRBD1. The germline CDR1 and CDR2 sequences are ENHRY and SYGVKD. There are 15 residues in the CDR3. Trimming removed 4 bases from V and 2 bases from J; junction bases left unmatched: 8. The CDR3 protein is CAISAAPGTAYEQYF. In DNA, the CDR3 is TGTGCCATCAGTGCGGCACCCGGGACAGCCTACGAGCAGTACTTC.

This clonotype was detected many times. The chain couples TRBV11-2 to TRBJ2-7, with D maybe TRBD1 (5 bases). Germline V gene sequence: CDR1 SGHAT, CDR2 FQNNGV. The CDR3 length is 13 residues. Trimming took 4 bases from V and 8 from J, leaving 15 bases between them. The CDR3 loop is CASSYVGQGQQYV. CDR3 nucleotide sequence: TGTGCCAGCAGCTACGTGGGGCAGGGCCAGCAGTACGTC.

The gene calls are TRBV28 and TRBJ1-5; the D gene is possibly TRBD1 (6 bases). The CDR3 runs to 14 residues. Trimming removed 2 bases from V and 7 bases from J, with 12 bases in between. CDR1 and CDR2 (germline): MDHEN, SYDVKM. The CDR3 DNA reads TGTGCCAGCAGTTTAAACCCCAGGGGACAGCCCCAGCATTTT. Amino acid sequence: CASSLNPRGQPQHF.

This clonotype was seen only a few times. J is TRBJ1-2 and V is TRBV30; D remains unclear. CDR1 and CDR2 from the germline V gene are GTSNPN and SVGIG (reference sequence). CDR3 length: 12 residues. Trimming pared 1 base from V and 7 bases from J, leaving 10 bases between. CDR3: CAWSGRRGGYTF. The CDR3 DNA reads TGTGCCTGGAGTGGACGGCGCGGTGGCTACACCTTC.

This rearrangement joins TRBV6-1 to TRBJ2-1, with TRBD1 matching over 11 bases. CDR3 length equals 15 residues. V lost 5 bases, J lost 6 bases, and 6 bases stayed unmatched. Germline V gene sequence: CDR1 MNHNS, CDR2 SASEGT. CDR3 sequence (DNA): TGTGCCAGCAGTATGGACAGGGGGCTCGGCAATGAGCAGTTCTTC. Residues: CASSMDRGLGNEQFF.

This clonotype came up many times. The chain employs TRBV5-1 and TRBJ2-2; D may be TRBD1 or TRBD2 (5 bases each). Trimming stripped 10 bases from V and 3 bases from J, with 13 bases between. CDR1 and CDR2 from the germline V gene are SGHRS and YFSETQ. The CDR3 contains 13 residues. This CDR3 is CAFRESDTGELFF. CDR3 sequence (DNA): TGCGCCTTCAGGGAGTCGGACACCGGGGAGCTGTTTTTT.

Points on this clonotype: The junction departs from the called germline gene at one end, perhaps through a read error. Written as DNA, the CDR3 is TGCAGTGCCAGAGGGGGGATAGTGAACACTGAAGCTTTCTTT. It is translated as CSARGGIVNTEAFF. The V and J genes are TRBV20-1 and TRBJ1-1; possibly TRBD1 for D (6 bases). The length of the CDR3 is 14 residues. Germline V gives CDR1 DFQATT, CDR2 SNEGSKA (reference sequence).

This clonotype was seen ten or more times. The chain recombines TRBV20-1 with TRBJ2-2, with D unclear. V was pared by 6 bases and J by 5 bases, with 13 bases between. The CDR3 runs to 13 residues. The germline CDR1 and CDR2 sequences are DFQATT and SNEGSKA (reference sequence). CDR3 sequence (DNA): TGCAGTGCCCGACGGCTAGGGACCGGGGAGCTGTTTTTT. Protein product: CSARRLGTGELFF.

This sequence joins TRBV20-1 and TRBJ2-3; 8 bases are shared with TRBD1. The CDR3 has 15 amino acids. Germline V gene sequence: CDR1 DFQATT, CDR2 SNEGSKA (reference sequence). Trimming removed 0 bases from V and 2 bases from J; junction bases left unmatched: 4. CDR3 region: CSARETGEFTDTQYF. In nucleotides, the CDR3 is TGCAGTGCTAGAGAGACAGGGGAATTCACAGATACGCAGTATTTT.

The CDR3, as DNA: TGCGCCAGCAGCTCCTCAAATGGTCACACCGGGGAGCTGTTTTTT. Protein product: CASSSSNGHTGELFF. The rearrangement uses TRBV5-1 and TRBJ2-2; no firm D call. CDR1 SGHRS and CDR2 YFSETQ come from the germline V gene. Trimming stripped 3 bases from V and 3 bases from J, with 12 bases between. The CDR3 contains 15 residues.

Only a few counts were recorded for this clonotype. V and J are TRBV12-2 and TRBJ2-1. TRBV12-2 counts as a pseudogene. The CDR3 runs 15 residues. Written as DNA, the CDR3 is TGTGCAAGTCGTAGCGATCGGGACCTCTACAATGAGCAGTTCTTC. Its protein product is CASRSDRDLYNEQFF.

The chain is built from TRBV6-1 and TRBJ1-4; the D is unclear. In germline, CDR1 is MNHNS, CDR2 SASEGT. The CDR3 is made up of 12 amino acids. The ends were cut back, 6 bases at V and 4 bases at J, with 6 bases in the middle. The CDR3 bases are TGTGCCAGCAGGAGGGTTAATGAAAAACTGTTTTTT. It is translated as CASRRVNEKLFF.

Worth noting for this clonotype: This clone may be a read error of a much larger clone one base away. The chain uses TRBV12-3 or TRBV12-4 and TRBJ1-5; D is unresolved. The CDR3 contains 16 residues. This CDR3 reads CASSAKGVYSYQPQHF. The CDR3 nucleotides read TGTGCCAGCAGCGCTAAGGGTGTTTATAGCTATCAGCCCCAGCATTTT.

This clonotype was seen at least ten times. V is TRBV12-3 or TRBV12-4 and J is TRBJ2-5; 8 nucleotides match TRBD2. The junction had 13 bases not matched to a gene; V was cut back by 8 bases and J by 5 bases. CDR3 length equals 15 residues. The CDR3 sequence is CASAGYGRAVETQYF. The CDR3 bases are TGTGCCAGCGCTGGATACGGGAGGGCCGTGGAGACCCAGTACTTC.

This clonotype was recorded at least ten times. This chain uses TRBV20-1 with TRBJ2-5, with D hard to call. Looked up from germline, CDR1 is DFQATT and CDR2 is SNEGSKA (reference sequence). V was shortened by 8 bases and J by 5 bases, with 18 bases between the two germline ends. The CDR3 is 13 amino acids. This CDR3 reads CSTEDLLRETQYF. In DNA, the CDR3 is TGCAGTACAGAGGACCTCCTTCGGGAGACCCAGTACTTC.

This clonotype was detected many times. In DNA form, the CDR3 reads TGTGCCAGCAGCTTATTGGAGGGGACTGAGCAGTTCTTC. Translating gives CASSLLEGTEQFF. V and J are TRBV7-3 and TRBJ2-1, with D maybe TRBD2 (6 bases). Germline CDR1 is SGHTA and CDR2 is FQGTGA. The CDR3 contains 13 residues. V was cut by 2 bases and J by 9 bases, with 11 bases left in between.

This chain connects TRBV30 to TRBJ2-2, with D unclear. Trimming cost V 2 bases and J 0 bases, with 4 bases left between them. The CDR3 totals 13 residues. Germline V CDR1 and CDR2: GTSNPN, SVGIG (reference sequence). The CDR3, as DNA: TGTGCCTGGAGTTTCGCGAACACCGGGGAGCTGTTTTTT. It codes for CAWSFANTGELFF.

This clonotype has ten or more counts. This chain's CDR3 is CASSLEVLSGNTIYF. CDR3 in DNA: TGTGCCAGCAGCTTAGAGGTTCTCTCTGGAAACACCATATATTTT. The chain is built from TRBV7-2 and TRBJ1-3; D gene uncertain. The CDR3 contains 15 residues. Between the trimmed V and J ends, which lost 1 base and 0 bases, there was a span of 7 bases. Germline V CDR1 and CDR2: SGHTA, FQGNSA. The whole variable domain, remainder taken from reference TRBV7-2 and TRBJ1-3, is GAGVSQSPSNKVTEKGKDVELRCDPISGHTALYWYRQSLGQGLEFLIYFQGNSAPDKSGLPSDRFSAERTGGSVSTLTIQRTQQEDSAVYLCASSLEVLSGNTIYFGEGSWLTVV.

There are a few counts of this clonotype. J is TRBJ2-7 and V is TRBV12-3 or TRBV12-4; maybe TRBD2 (5 bases). This CDR3 has 13 amino acids. V dropped 1 base and J dropped 4 bases, with 8 bases sitting between them. CDR3 region: CASSLVTMYEQYF. The CDR3 region has the DNA TGTGCCAGCAGTTTAGTGACTATGTACGAGCAGTACTTC.

This clonotype was found many times. The V and J genes are TRBV20-1 and TRBJ2-4, with D possibly matching TRBD2 (6 bases). The CDR3 sequence is 15 residues long. Between the trimmed V and J ends, which lost 0 bases and 0 bases, there was a span of 9 bases. From germline, CDR1 is DFQATT and CDR2 SNEGSKA (reference sequence). For the CDR3, the DNA is TGCAGTGCTAGAGAGGGAGGACTAGCCAAAAACATTCAGTACTTC. It yields the protein CSAREGGLAKNIQYF.

This chain connects TRBV11-2 to TRBJ2-7, with TRBD2 identical over 7 bases. In germline, CDR1 is SGHAT, CDR2 FQNNGV. Trimming removed 5 bases from V and 0 bases from J; junction bases left unmatched: 7. The CDR3 is 15 amino acids. The DNA for the CDR3 is TGTGCCAGCAGCCTGGTCGGCGGGAGCTCCTACGAGCAGTACTTC. Protein: CASSLVGGSSYEQYF.

Only a few counts were recorded for this clonotype. This chain links TRBV5-4 with TRBJ2-7, with D hard to call. Trimming removed 0 bases at V and 0 bases at J, with 7 bases between. In germline, CDR1 is SGHNT, CDR2 YYREEE (reference sequence). CDR3 size: 14 residues. CDR3 DNA: TGTGCCAGCAGCTTGGGGACGGACTCCTACGAGCAGTACGTC. This translates into CASSLGTDSYEQYV.

The rearrangement joins TRBV6-5 to TRBJ1-1; D possibly corresponds to TRBD1 (5 bases). CDR1 is MNHEY, CDR2 SVGAGI, per germline. The CDR3 consists of 11 residues. V shed 0 bases and J shed 10 bases, with 6 bases lying between them. The CDR3 bases are TGTGCCAGCAGTTACTCGGGACGAGCTTTCTTT. The encoded protein is CASSYSGRAFF.

V is TRBV6-5 and J is TRBJ2-4; D could derive from TRBD1 or TRBD2 (5 bases each). There are 21 residues in the CDR3. Trimming took off 8 bases at V and 0 bases at J, with 32 bases between the two ends. Germline assignment: CDR1 MNHEY and CDR2 SVGAGI. DNA of the CDR3: TGTGCCAGCCACCGCTTGCCTCCGGGACGGAGTCTCCCTCTAGCCAAAAACATTCAGTACTTC. Its translation is CASHRLPPGRSLPLAKNIQYF.

V gene TRBV7-9 combines with J gene TRBJ1-1; the D is unclear. The CDR3 sequence is 15 residues long. Germline CDR1 and CDR2: SEHNR and FQNEAQ (reference sequence). V gave up 6 bases and J gave up 1 base, with 15 bases separating them. CDR3 sequence: CASRRQSGANTEAFF. The CDR3 DNA sequence: TGTGCCAGCAGGCGCCAATCCGGTGCGAACACTGAAGCTTTCTTT. The complete variable domain, with remaining parts taken from reference TRBV7-9 and TRBJ1-1, reads DTGVSQNPRHKITKRGQNVTFRCDPISEHNRLYWYRQTLGQGPEFLTYFQNEAQLEKSRLLSDRFSAERPKGSFSTLEIQRTEQGDSAMYLCASRRQSGANTEAFFGQGTRLTVV.

This clonotype was seen at least ten times. The rearrangement links TRBV18 to TRBJ2-7; perhaps TRBD1 as D (5 bases). The germline V gene encodes CDR1 KGHSH and CDR2 LQKENI. There are 13 residues in the CDR3. V lost 5 bases, J lost 4 bases, and 12 bases lay in between. The CDR3 DNA sequence: TGTGCCAGCTCATCAGGGATTATGTACGAGCAGTACTTC. Protein product: CASSSGIMYEQYF. The full variable domain, rest sourced from reference TRBV18 and TRBJ2-7, is NAGVMQNPRHLVRRRGQEARLRCSPMKGHSHVYWYRQLPEEGLKFMVYLQKENIIDESGMPKERFSAEFPKEGPSILRIQQVVRGDSAAYFCASSSGIMYEQYFGPGTRLTVT.

This clonotype was found many times. The rearrangement joins TRBV20-1 to TRBJ2-5, with D maybe TRBD2 (5 bases). Germline V gene sequence: CDR1 DFQATT, CDR2 SNEGSKA (reference sequence). This CDR3 comprises 11 residues. V was trimmed by 6 bases and J by 7 bases, leaving 12 bases between them. The CDR3 DNA sequence: TGCAGTGCCCGGGGTATGGGGACCCAGTACTTC. It translates to CSARGMGTQYF.